These T cell receptor beta chains were read from a single sample in a study of T cells in Graves' hyperthyroidism and ophthalmopathy. TCRdb re-derived calls from the multiplex PCR reads in MiXCR, one entry per CDR3 protein. The table has 37,000 or so distinct CDR3 sequences, around 56% seen once. The material sequenced was blood. Receptors were obtained from a man aged 35 to 55 with Graves' ophthalmopathy. The CDR3 runs from the conserved cysteine through the conserved F or W. A D gene is named only where the DNA matches it firmly. Size is omitted from some rows. Given values are once, few, many or a class for expanded clones.

v_call	clone_size	d_call	j_call	cdr3_length	cdr3_aa	cdr3_nt
TRBV6-1	.	.	TRBJ2-7	14	CASKVGAGTYEQHF	.
TRBV27	.	TRBD2	TRBJ2-3	18	CASSSYPGGGRRTDTQYF	TGTGCCAGCAGTTCATATCCGGGCGGGGGGCGACGCACAGATACGCAGTATTTT
TRBV7-8	many	.	TRBJ2-3	16	CASSPLTGTSTDTQYF	TGTGCCAGCAGCCCCTTAACAGGGACGAGCACAGATACGCAGTATTTT
TRBV30	many	.	TRBJ2-7	13	CAWSVGSVHEQYF	TGTGCCTGGAGTGTAGGGTCGGTCCACGAGCAGTACTTC
TRBV5-5	many	.	TRBJ2-7	13	CASSLGPRSEQYF	TGTGCCAGCAGCTTGGGACCGAGGAGCGAGCAGTACTTC
TRBV20-1	.	TRBD1	TRBJ2-7	15	CSARRTGGNSYEQYF	TGCAGTGCTAGGCGGACAGGGGGGAACTCCTACGAGCAGTACTTC
TRBV20-1	.	.	TRBJ2-1	12	CSARSGSNEQFF	TGCAGTGCTAGAAGCGGATCTAATGAGCAGTTCTTC
TRBV9	many	.	TRBJ1-1	14	CASSVGPENTEAFF	TGTGCCAGCAGCGTCGGGCCGGAAAACACTGAAGCTTTCTTT
TRBV20-1	once	.	TRBJ1-2	13	CSAPRWGADGYTF	TGCAGTGCTCCCCGTTGGGGGGCTGACGGCTACACCTTC
TRBV5-1	.	.	TRBJ2-1	15	CASSWMTNNYNEQFF	TGTGCCAGCAGCTGGATGACTAACAACTACAATGAGCAGTTCTTC
TRBV11-3	once	TRBD2	TRBJ2-7	15	CASSLDSGRAYEQHF	TGTGCCAGCAGCTTAGATAGCGGGAGGGCCTACGAGCAGCACTTC
TRBV6-6	.	.	TRBJ2-3	16	CASQRAGDLSYNEQYF	TGTGCCAGCCAGAGGGCGGGCGATCTCTCCTACAATGAGCAGTATTTT
TRBV9	many	.	TRBJ2-3	14	CASSVFGTTDTQYF	TGTGCCAGCAGCGTATTCGGTACCACAGATACGCAGTATTTT
TRBV6-5	many	TRBD1	TRBJ2-7	16	CASSLLPGQGTYEQYF	TGTGCCAGCAGTTTACTTCCGGGACAGGGAACCTACGAGCAGTACTTC
TRBV24-1	.	TRBD2	TRBJ2-7	13	CATTSSGSDEQYF	TGTGCCACCACTTCTAGCGGGAGCGACGAGCAGTACTTC
TRBV7-8	.	.	TRBJ2-7	14	CASSPTRQDYEQYF	TGTGCCAGCAGTCCCACCCGACAGGACTACGAGCAGTACTTC
TRBV11-2	many	.	TRBJ1-2	15	CASSPEGRSFYGYTF	TGTGCCAGCAGCCCAGAGGGGCGGTCCTTCTATGGCTACACCTTC
TRBV20-1	.	.	TRBJ1-5	16	CSAPRRGANGNQPQHF	TGCAGTGCTCCCCGCCGGGGGGCGAATGGCAATCAGCCCCAGCATTTT
TRBV18	many	.	TRBJ1-6	16	CASSPIAGGADSPLHF	TGTGCCAGCTCACCTATTGCGGGGGGCGCCGATTCACCCCTCCACTTT
TRBV5-6	.	.	TRBJ2-7	17	CASSFEVLLGIPYEQYF	TGTGCCAGCAGCTTCGAAGTTTTGTTAGGGATTCCATACGAGCAGTACTTC
TRBV6-1	many	.	TRBJ2-1	11	CASSGRNEQFF	TGTGCCAGCAGTGGACGGAATGAGCAGTTCTTC
TRBV5-6	many	.	TRBJ2-6	14	CASSLGQGANVLTF	TGTGCCAGCAGCTTGGGGCAAGGGGCCAACGTCCTGACTTTC
TRBV7-8	once	TRBD1	TRBJ2-5	16	CASSSGQGGSNQPQYF	TGTGCCAGCAGCTCCGGACAGGGCGGCAGCAATCAGCCCCAGTACTTC
TRBV20-1	many	.	TRBJ2-5	12	CSARSAAETQYF	TGCAGTGCTAGATCAGCTGCAGAGACCCAGTACTTC
TRBV5-1	.	TRBD1	TRBJ1-2	14	CASSPGTGGIRNTF	TGCGCCAGCAGCCCCGGGACAGGGGGTATCAGAAACACCTTC
TRBV7-3	few	TRBD1	TRBJ1-6	13	CASSMQGGSPLHF	TGTGCCAGCAGCATGCAGGGGGGTTCACCCCTCCACTTT
TRBV27	many	.	TRBJ2-7	15	CASGLIQSRPYEQYF	TGTGCCAGCGGGCTTATACAATCTCGTCCCTACGAGCAGTACTTC
TRBV10-3	many	.	TRBJ2-5	12	CAVSWQGETQYF	TGTGCCGTCTCTTGGCAGGGCGAGACCCAGTACTTC
TRBV19	.	.	TRBJ2-7	11	CASSSSGEQYF	TGTGCCAGTAGTTCGTCCGGGGAGCAGTACTTC
TRBV5-8	.	.	TRBJ1-1	13	CASSPGGLTEAFF	TGTGCCAGCAGCCCGGGGGGACTCACTGAAGCTTTCTTT
TRBV29-1	.	.	TRBJ2-3	12	CSVARGTDTQYF	TGCAGCGTTGCACGGGGCACAGATACGCAGTATTTT
TRBV15	medium-sized	TRBD1	TRBJ1-2	15	CATSRDPRQGAGYTF	TGTGCCACCAGCAGAGATCCACGACAGGGGGCTGGCTACACCTTC
TRBV15	.	TRBD2	TRBJ2-1	17	CATSRDGSGNSYNEQFF	TGTGCCACCAGCAGAGATGGGAGCGGGAACTCCTACAATGAGCAGTTCTTC
TRBV5-1	.	.	TRBJ1-5	17	CASSLAPLIHSNQPQHF	TGCGCCAGCAGCTTGGCCCCCCTAATCCATAGCAATCAGCCCCAGCATTTT
TRBV20-1	.	TRBD2	TRBJ2-7	13	CSAPGLAGDEQYF	TGCAGTGCCCCGGGACTAGCGGGAGACGAGCAGTACTTC
TRBV7-2	.	.	TRBJ1-1	15	CASSWDSGRDTEAFF	TGTGCCAGCAGTTGGGATAGCGGGAGGGACACTGAAGCTTTCTTT
TRBV7-8	.	.	TRBJ2-6	8	CASSSSTF	TGTGCCAGCAGCTCCTCGACTTTC
TRBV25-1	.	.	TRBJ1-2	15	CASSENKGVSSGYTF	TGTGCCAGTAGTGAAAATAAGGGGGTCAGCTCCGGCTACACCTTC
TRBV7-9	many	.	TRBJ1-3	15	CASSLVLGAGNTIYF	TGTGCCAGCAGCTTAGTTCTAGGAGCTGGAAACACCATATATTTT
TRBV9	.	TRBD2	TRBJ2-1	13	CASAEGEGFEQFF	TGTGCCAGCGCTGAAGGGGAGGGTTTTGAGCAGTTCTTC
TRBV13	once	.	TRBJ2-2	13	CTSSLHGAGELFF	TGTACCAGCAGCTTGCATGGAGCCGGGGAGCTGTTTTTT
TRBV3-1	many	.	TRBJ1-2	17	CASSQSIQGWSPYGYTF	TGTGCCAGCAGCCAAAGCATACAGGGTTGGAGTCCCTATGGCTACACCTTC
TRBV5-1	many	.	TRBJ2-7	14	CASSSGDLYREQYF	TGCGCCAGCAGCTCCGGGGACCTTTATCGGGAGCAGTACTTC
TRBV9	.	TRBD2	TRBJ2-1	15	CASSSRTSGSSEQFF	TGTGCCAGCAGCTCAAGGACTAGCGGGAGTAGTGAGCAGTTCTTC
TRBV28	.	TRBD1	TRBJ2-7	19	CASLRHPGQGALKGYEQYF	TGTGCCAGCCTCCGCCATCCGGGACAGGGGGCACTTAAGGGCTACGAGCAGTACTTC